This TCR beta chain derives from a study of Ad26.COV2.S vaccination and SARS-CoV-2 variants. Study-wide findings and caveats: Reportedly, spike-specific CD8+ and CD4+ T cell responses achieved substantial breadth once vaccination had taken place.

Profiling relied on immunoSEQ multiplex PCR, and the TCRdb table lists in-frame clones only, not all of them. The table lists 510,000 or so clones, around 88% of them singletons. This clone was seen only once. Its antigen remains unidentified. Regarding treatment: some 19 received Ad26.COV2.S at low or high dose, single or two shots; several received placebo; per-sample allocation not given. The samples were gathered on day 63 after the first injection of vaccine or placebo. Per the germline V gene, CDR1 is SGHVS and CDR2 is FQNEAQ. Between the trimmed V and J ends, which lost 5 bases and 5 bases, there was a span of 15 bases. There are 14 residues in the CDR3.

This TCR derives from a person aged 18-65 years who received the Ad26.COV2.S COVID-19 vaccine or a placebo. The source material was peripheral blood, sampled in a trial of Ad26.COV2.S vaccine versus placebo. This rearrangement joins TRBV7-8 to TRBJ1-1; D is uncertain. CDR3 nucleotides: TGTGCCAGCAGCCTTGGGAGCGGGGAAACTGAAGCTTTCTTT. It is translated as CASSLGSGETEAFF.